This T cell receptor (beta chain) was sequenced during a study of cytomegalovirus exposure and HLA in healthy donors. Study background: A subsequent analysis stated that the 120 or so validation repertoires were run on the same platform as the approximately 700 first-cohort repertoires. Findings and limits, study-wide: The study put 150 to 200 TCR beta chains on its list as cytomegalovirus-associated. Cytomegalovirus status, reportedly, was diagnosed with high specificity and sensitivity by the classifier.

On this clone: The antigen remains undetermined.

Using immunoSEQ multiplex PCR, the repertoire was profiled, and TCRdb retains in-frame clones only, with some absent. The data contain approximately 300,000 clones, roughly 85% of them singletons. The V gene lost 0 bases and the J gene lost 2 bases, with 20 bases spanning the gap. Germline V gene lookup returns CDR1 MNHNS and CDR2 SASEGT. The CDR3 contains 18 residues. Sequencing was carried out using PBMCs. The chain combines TRBV6-1 with TRBJ2-7; tentatively, D is TRBD1 (5 bases). The TCR was taken from a woman younger than 35 in good health and CMV-seronegative. CDR3 nucleotides: TGTGCCAGCAGTGAAGCGCTAGTCTCTCCAGGGAAGACCTACGAGCAGTACTTC. Translating gives CASSEALVSPGKTYEQYF.